This T cell receptor beta chain is drawn from a study of cytomegalovirus exposure and HLA in healthy donors. The wider study: In a later analysis, it was reported that the 110 or so validation repertoires had been produced on the same platform as the 600 to 850 repertoires belonging to the first cohort.

Points on this clone: Antigen specificity is unknown.

Germline CDR1 SGDLS, CDR2 YYNGEE. The V and J ends lost 6 bases and 4 bases respectively, with 14 bases between them. The CDR3 totals 15 residues. Study-level points and caveats: Reportedly, cytomegalovirus status was diagnosed with high sensitivity and specificity. Most TCR sequences were uncommon, yet certain public TCRs appeared in many donors.

Using immunoSEQ multiplex PCR, the repertoire was profiled, and TCRdb retains in-frame clones only, with some absent. The sample includes 120,000 to 150,000 clones, 84% of them seen just once. The TCR comes from a woman in her twenties or thirties in good health and CMV-seronegative. The rearrangement links TRBV9 to TRBJ2-6; maybe TRBD2 (5 bases). Material: PBMCs. CDR3 protein: CASTTRARGANVLTF. The CDR3 nucleotides are TGTGCCAGCACCACGAGGGCCCGGGGGGCCAACGTCCTGACTTTC. The whole variable domain, remainder taken from reference TRBV9 and TRBJ2-6, is DSGVTQTPKHLITATGQRVTLRCSPRSGDLSVYWYQQSLDQGLQFLIQYYNGEERAKGNILERFSAQQFPDLHSELNLSSLELGDSALYFCASTTRARGANVLTFGAGSRLTVL.